This TCR beta chain appears in the sequencing data of a study of cytomegalovirus exposure and HLA in healthy donors. Study results and limitations: Common viral pathogens seemed to be connected with several of the most significant clusters, according to a later analysis. The sole available immune exposure information was CMV serostatus. Rarity characterized most TCR sequences, yet some public TCRs appeared in many donors. DRB1 showed the most TCR associations and HLA-C the fewest in a later analysis, as rates varied by HLA locus.

Note on this clone: Its matching antigen is unknown.

In germline, CDR1 is SEHNR, CDR2 FQNEAQ (reference sequence). V lost 5 bases to trimming and J lost 2 bases; unmatched junction nucleotides: 9. This CDR3 is 16 amino acids long. Both 60 Vbeta primers and 13 Jbeta primers went into the PCR. Sequenced by immunoSEQ multiplex PCR; TCRdb stores in-frame clones only, minus some. This table has approximately 200,000 clones, about 69% appearing once. This clonotype was obtained from a man aged 25 to 40 in good health and CMV-seropositive. Sequencing was performed on PBMCs. The V gene is TRBV7-9, the J gene TRBJ2-1; 7 bases fit TRBD1. DNA for the CDR3: TGTGCCAGCAGCAGCAGGGGGAAAGTGGCCTACAATGAGCAGTTCTTC. It specifies CASSSRGKVAYNEQFF.